This is a list of T cell receptor beta chains from one sample in a study of cytomegalovirus exposure and HLA in healthy donors. TCRdb keeps only in-frame clones here, not all; method: immunoSEQ multiplex PCR. In the table there are 150,000 to 250,000 clones, 75% to 85% of which are singletons. The specimen was PBMCs. These receptors originate from a woman aged 25 to 45 in good health and CMV-seropositive. Both conserved end residues are part of each CDR3. Each record gives: J gene, clone size, D gene, V gene, CDR3 protein, CDR3 DNA. D genes are given only for firm matches. Not all rows give a size; the values are once, few, many and, for expanded clones, a class.

J: TRBJ2-5; size: NA; D: TRBD1; V: TRBV7-8; CDR3: CASSIGTGERETQYF; DNA: TGTGCCAGCAGCATTGGGACAGGGGAAAGAGAGACCCAGTACTTC
J: TRBJ2-1; size: NA; D: NA; V: TRBV6-6; CDR3: CASSYSSGVGKRFF; DNA: TGTGCCAGCAGTTACTCGAGCGGAGTAGGTAAGAGGTTCTTC
J: TRBJ2-1; size: NA; D: NA; V: TRBV13; CDR3: CASSFDLRSYNEQFF; DNA: TGTGCCAGCAGCTTCGACTTACGTTCCTACAATGAGCAGTTCTTC
J: TRBJ2-5; size: NA; D: TRBD2; V: TRBV30; CDR3: CAWSRDYMSETQYF; DNA: TGTGCCTGGAGCCGGGACTATATGTCGGAGACCCAGTACTTC
J: TRBJ1-5; size: NA; D: NA; V: TRBV28; CDR3: CASSFSSYNQPQHF; DNA: TGTGCCAGCAGTTTTTCCAGTTACAATCAGCCCCAGCATTTT
J: TRBJ2-7; size: NA; D: NA; V: TRBV5-5; CDR3: CASSFIAGTYEQYF; DNA: TGTGCCAGCAGCTTCATAGCCGGAACCTACGAGCAGTACTTC
J: TRBJ2-3; size: NA; D: NA; V: TRBV19; CDR3: CASSFAGDTQYF; DNA: TGTGCCAGTAGTTTTGCGGGGGATACGCAGTATTTT
J: TRBJ2-2; size: few; D: TRBD2; V: TRBV7-3; CDR3: CASRSGRAGGELFF; DNA: TGTGCCAGCCGGAGCGGGAGGGCCGGCGGGGAGCTGTTTTTT
J: TRBJ2-6; size: NA; D: TRBD1; V: TRBV18; CDR3: CASSPRQGLANVLTF; DNA: TGTGCCAGCTCACCTCGACAGGGTCTTGCCAACGTCCTGACTTTC
J: TRBJ2-1; size: NA; D: NA; V: TRBV5-1; CDR3: CASSLGAANEQFF; DNA: TGCGCCAGCAGCTTGGGGGCAGCAAATGAGCAGTTCTTC
J: TRBJ2-1; size: NA; D: TRBD2; V: TRBV6-4; CDR3: CASSLAGDVRGEQFF; DNA: TGTGCCAGCAGTTTAGCGGGAGATGTAAGGGGTGAGCAGTTCTTC
J: TRBJ1-4; size: NA; D: NA; V: TRBV6-5; CDR3: CASSPPGVEKLFF; DNA: TGTGCCAGCAGTCCTCCAGGGGTTGAAAAACTGTTTTTT
J: TRBJ1-1; size: NA; D: NA; V: TRBV21-1; CDR3: CASSKNPRHTEAFF; DNA: TGTGCCAGCAGCAAGAATCCTAGGCACACTGAAGCTTTCTTT
J: TRBJ2-7; size: NA; D: NA; V: TRBV5-1; CDR3: CASSLGATNSYEQYF; DNA: TGCGCCAGCAGCCTAGGGGCGACCAACTCCTACGAGCAGTACTTC
J: TRBJ2-7; size: NA; D: NA; V: TRBV28; CDR3: CASRPPVSYEQYF; DNA: TGTGCCAGCAGACCTCCAGTTTCCTACGAGCAGTACTTC
J: TRBJ1-4; size: NA; D: NA; V: TRBV16; CDR3: CASSQSSQKLFF; DNA: TGTGCCAGCAGCCAATCGTCTCAAAAACTGTTTTTT
J: TRBJ2-7; size: NA; D: NA; V: TRBV25-1; CDR3: CASSESGQTFF; DNA: TGTGCCAGCAGTGAATCTGGACAGACTTTCTTC
J: TRBJ2-5; size: NA; D: NA; V: TRBV7-2; CDR3: CASSLDREETQYF; DNA: TGTGCCAGCAGCTTAGACAGGGAAGAGACCCAGTACTTC